The 2 T cell receptor beta chains in this list originate from one sample, sequenced in a study of PD-1 blockade in mismatch repair-deficient tumors. Profiled with immunoSEQ multiplex PCR; TCRdb holds only in-frame clones, not every one. The data show over 100,000 clones, approximately 80% seen once. Source: peripheral blood, taken about 13 months after starting pembrolizumab. The receptors shown here come from an adult with mismatch repair-deficient cancer.

The V and J genes are TRBV11-2 and TRBJ1-4; D is perhaps TRBD1 (5 bases). Germline CDR1 and CDR2: SGHAT and FQNNGV. The CDR3 extends over 15 amino acids. V lost 0 bases to trimming and J lost 6 bases, with 11 bases between them. The DNA for the CDR3 is TGTGCCAGCAGCTTAGATGGGCAGGGCGATGAAAAACTGTTTTTT. The encoded protein is CASSLDGQGDEKLFF.

This chain uses TRBV4-1 with TRBJ1-1; unclear D gene. The CDR3 extends over 11 amino acids. CDR1 MGHRA and CDR2 YSYEKL come from the germline V gene. V gave up 2 bases and J gave up 8 bases, with 6 bases separating them. CDR3 DNA sequence: TGCGCCAGCAGCCAATTGACAGAAGCTTTCTTT. Amino acid sequence: CASSQLTEAFF.